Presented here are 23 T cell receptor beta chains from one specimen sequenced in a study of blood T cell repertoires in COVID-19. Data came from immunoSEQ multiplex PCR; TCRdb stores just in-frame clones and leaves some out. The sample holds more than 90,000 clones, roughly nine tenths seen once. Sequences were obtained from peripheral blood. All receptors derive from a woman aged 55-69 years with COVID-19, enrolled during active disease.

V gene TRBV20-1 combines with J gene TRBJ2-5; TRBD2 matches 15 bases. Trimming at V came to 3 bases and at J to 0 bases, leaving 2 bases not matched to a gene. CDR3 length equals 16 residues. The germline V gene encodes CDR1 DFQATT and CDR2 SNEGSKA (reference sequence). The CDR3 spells CSASGTSGGNQETQYF. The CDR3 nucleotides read TGCAGTGCTAGTGGGACTAGCGGGGGGAACCAAGAGACCCAGTACTTC.

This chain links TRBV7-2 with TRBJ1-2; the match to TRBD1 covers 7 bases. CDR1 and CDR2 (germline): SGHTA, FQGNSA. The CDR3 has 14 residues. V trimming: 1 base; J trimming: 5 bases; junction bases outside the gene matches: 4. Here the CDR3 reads CASSLDDREYGYTF. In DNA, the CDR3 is TGTGCCAGCAGCTTAGATGACAGGGAATATGGCTACACCTTC. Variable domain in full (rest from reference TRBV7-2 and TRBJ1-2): GAGVSQSPSNKVTEKGKDVELRCDPISGHTALYWYRQSLGQGLEFLIYFQGNSAPDKSGLPSDRFSAERTGGSVSTLTIQRTQQEDSAVYLCASSLDDREYGYTFGSGTRLTVV.

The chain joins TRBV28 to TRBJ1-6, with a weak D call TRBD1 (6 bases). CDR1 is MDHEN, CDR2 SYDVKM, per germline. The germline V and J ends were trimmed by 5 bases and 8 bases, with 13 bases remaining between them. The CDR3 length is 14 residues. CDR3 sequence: CASSLSTGYSPLHF. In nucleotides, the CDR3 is TGTGCCAGCAGTCTCTCGACAGGCTATTCACCCCTCCACTTT.

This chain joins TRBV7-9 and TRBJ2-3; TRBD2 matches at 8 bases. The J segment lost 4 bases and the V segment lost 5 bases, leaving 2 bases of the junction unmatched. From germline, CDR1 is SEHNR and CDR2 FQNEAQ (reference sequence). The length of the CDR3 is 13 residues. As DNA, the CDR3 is TGTGCCAGCAGCGCCGGGGGGGCAGATACGCAGTATTTT. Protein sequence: CASSAGGADTQYF.

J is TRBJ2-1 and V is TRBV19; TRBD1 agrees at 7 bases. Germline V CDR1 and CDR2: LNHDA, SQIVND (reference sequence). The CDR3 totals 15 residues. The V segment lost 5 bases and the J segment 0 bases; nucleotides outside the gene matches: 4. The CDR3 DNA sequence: TGTGCCAGTAGTGAGGGGGCCTTCTCCTACAATGAGCAGTTCTTC. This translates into CASSEGAFSYNEQFF.

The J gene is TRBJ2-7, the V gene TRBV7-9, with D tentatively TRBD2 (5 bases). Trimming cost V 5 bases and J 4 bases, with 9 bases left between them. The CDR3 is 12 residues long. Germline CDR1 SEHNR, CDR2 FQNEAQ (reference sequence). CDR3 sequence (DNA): TGTGCCAGCAGCGTCCGGGGTTACGAGCAGTACTTC. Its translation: CASSVRGYEQYF.

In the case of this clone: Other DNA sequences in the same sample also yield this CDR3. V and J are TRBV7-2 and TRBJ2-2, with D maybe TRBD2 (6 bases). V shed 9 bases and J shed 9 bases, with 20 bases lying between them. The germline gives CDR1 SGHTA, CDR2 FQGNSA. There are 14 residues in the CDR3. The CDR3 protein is CASSKGGVLRELFF. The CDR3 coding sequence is TGTGCCAGTAGCAAAGGCGGGGTTTTGAGGGAGCTGTTTTTT.

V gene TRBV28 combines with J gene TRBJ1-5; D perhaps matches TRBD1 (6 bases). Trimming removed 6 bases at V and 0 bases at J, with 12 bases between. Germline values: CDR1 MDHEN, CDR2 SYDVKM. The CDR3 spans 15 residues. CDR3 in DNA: TGTGCCAGCAGAGACAGGCCCTATAGCAATCAGCCCCAGCATTTT. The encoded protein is CASRDRPYSNQPQHF.

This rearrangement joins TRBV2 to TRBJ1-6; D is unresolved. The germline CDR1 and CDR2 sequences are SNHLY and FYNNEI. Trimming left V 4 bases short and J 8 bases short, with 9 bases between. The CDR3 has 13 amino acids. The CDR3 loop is CASSGEVDSPLHF. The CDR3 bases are TGTGCCAGCAGTGGGGAGGTCGATTCACCCCTCCACTTT.

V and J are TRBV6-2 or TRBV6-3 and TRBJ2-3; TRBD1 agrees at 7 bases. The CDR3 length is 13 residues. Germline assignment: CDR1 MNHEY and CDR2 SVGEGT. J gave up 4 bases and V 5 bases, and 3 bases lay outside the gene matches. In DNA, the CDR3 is TGTGCCAGCAGTCCCACAGGGGCAGATACGCAGTATTTT. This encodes CASSPTGADTQYF.

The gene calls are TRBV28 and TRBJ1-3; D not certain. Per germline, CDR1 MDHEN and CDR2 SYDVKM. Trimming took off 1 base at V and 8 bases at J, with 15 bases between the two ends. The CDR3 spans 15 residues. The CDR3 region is CASSLSDLVRDTIYF. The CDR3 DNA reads TGTGCCAGCAGTTTATCCGACCTGGTGAGGGACACCATATATTTT.

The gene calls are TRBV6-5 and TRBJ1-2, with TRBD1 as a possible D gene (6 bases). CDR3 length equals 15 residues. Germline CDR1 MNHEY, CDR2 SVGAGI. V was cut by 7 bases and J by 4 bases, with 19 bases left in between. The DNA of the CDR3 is TGTGCCAGCACCGCACGGGAGGACAGCCCCTATGGCTACACCTTC. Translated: CASTAREDSPYGYTF.

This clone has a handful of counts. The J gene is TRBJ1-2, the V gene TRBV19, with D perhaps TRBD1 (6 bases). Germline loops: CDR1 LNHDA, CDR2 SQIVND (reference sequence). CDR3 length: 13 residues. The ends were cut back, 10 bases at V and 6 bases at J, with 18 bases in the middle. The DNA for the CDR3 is TGTGCCATCCGAGAACGGACAGAAGATGGCTACACCTTC. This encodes CAIRERTEDGYTF. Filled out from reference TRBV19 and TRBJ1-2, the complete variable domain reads DGGITQSPKYLFRKEGQNVTLSCEQNLNHDAMYWYRQDPGQGLRLIYYSQIVNDFQKGDIAEGYSVSREKKESFPLTVTSAQKNPTAFYLCAIRERTEDGYTFGSGTRLTVV.

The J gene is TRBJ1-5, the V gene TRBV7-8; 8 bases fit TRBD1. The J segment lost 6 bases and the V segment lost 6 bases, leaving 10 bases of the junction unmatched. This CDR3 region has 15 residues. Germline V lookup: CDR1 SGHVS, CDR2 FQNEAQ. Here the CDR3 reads CASSPARGQGQPQHF. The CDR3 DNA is TGTGCCAGCAGTCCGGCCAGGGGGCAAGGTCAGCCCCAGCATTTT.

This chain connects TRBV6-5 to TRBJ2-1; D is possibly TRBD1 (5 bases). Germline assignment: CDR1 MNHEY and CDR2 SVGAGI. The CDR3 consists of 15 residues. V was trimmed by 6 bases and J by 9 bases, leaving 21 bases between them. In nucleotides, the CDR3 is TGTGCCAGCAGACACGTTGTGGTGGACAAGGTTGAGCAGTTCTTC. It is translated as CASRHVVVDKVEQFF.

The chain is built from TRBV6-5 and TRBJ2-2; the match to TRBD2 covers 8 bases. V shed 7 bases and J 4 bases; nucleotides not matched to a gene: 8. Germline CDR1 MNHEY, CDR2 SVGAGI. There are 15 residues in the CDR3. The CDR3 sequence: CASTGGGGGTGELFF. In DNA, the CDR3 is TGTGCCAGCACGGGAGGGGGAGGGGGCACCGGGGAGCTGTTTTTT.

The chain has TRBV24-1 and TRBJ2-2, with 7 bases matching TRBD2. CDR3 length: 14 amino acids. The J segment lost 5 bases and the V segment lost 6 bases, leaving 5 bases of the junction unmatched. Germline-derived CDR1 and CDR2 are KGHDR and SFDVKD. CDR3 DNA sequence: TGTGCCACCAGTTTACACGGGGGGACCGGGGAGCTGTTTTTT. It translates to CATSLHGGTGELFF.

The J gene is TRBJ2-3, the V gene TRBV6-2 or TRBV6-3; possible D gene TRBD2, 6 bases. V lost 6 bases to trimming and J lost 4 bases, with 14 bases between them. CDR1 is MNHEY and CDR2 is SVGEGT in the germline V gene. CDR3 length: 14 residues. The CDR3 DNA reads TGTGCCAGCAGCAGGAGGGGTTCGGCAGATACGCAGTATTTT. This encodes CASSRRGSADTQYF.

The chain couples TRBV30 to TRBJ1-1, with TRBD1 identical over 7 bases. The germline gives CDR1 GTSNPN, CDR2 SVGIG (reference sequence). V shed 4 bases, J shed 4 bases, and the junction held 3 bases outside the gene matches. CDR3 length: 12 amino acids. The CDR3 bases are TGTGCCTGGACGGCAGGGGGCACTGAAGCTTTCTTT. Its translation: CAWTAGGTEAFF.

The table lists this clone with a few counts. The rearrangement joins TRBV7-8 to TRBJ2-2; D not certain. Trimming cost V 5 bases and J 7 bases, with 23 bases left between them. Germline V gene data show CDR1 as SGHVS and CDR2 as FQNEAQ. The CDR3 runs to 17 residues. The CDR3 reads CASSLFYRLESHGELFF. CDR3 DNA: TGTGCCAGCAGCCTTTTCTACCGGTTGGAGTCCCACGGGGAGCTGTTTTTT.

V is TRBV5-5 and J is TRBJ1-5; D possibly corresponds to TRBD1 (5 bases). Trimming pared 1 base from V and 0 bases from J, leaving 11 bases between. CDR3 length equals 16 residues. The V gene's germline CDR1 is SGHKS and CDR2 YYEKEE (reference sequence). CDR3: CASSLYGGYSNQPQHF. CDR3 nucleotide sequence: TGTGCCAGCAGCTTGTACGGGGGATATAGCAATCAGCCCCAGCATTTT.

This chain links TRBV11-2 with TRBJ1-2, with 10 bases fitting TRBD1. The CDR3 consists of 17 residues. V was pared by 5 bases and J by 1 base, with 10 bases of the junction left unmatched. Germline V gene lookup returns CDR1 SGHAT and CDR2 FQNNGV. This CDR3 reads CASSTRPDRGLNYGYTF. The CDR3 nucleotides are TGTGCCAGCAGCACACGCCCCGACAGGGGGCTTAACTATGGCTACACCTTC.

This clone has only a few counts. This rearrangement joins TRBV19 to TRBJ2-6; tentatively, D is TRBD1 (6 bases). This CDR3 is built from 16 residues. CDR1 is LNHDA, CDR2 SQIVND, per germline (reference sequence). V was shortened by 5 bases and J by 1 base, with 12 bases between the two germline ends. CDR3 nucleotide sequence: TGTGCCAGTAGTGGACAGACTCCATCTGGGGCCAACGTCCTGACTTTC. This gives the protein CASSGQTPSGANVLTF.